This record concerns one T cell receptor beta chain sequence. The CDR3 is 13 amino acids. CDR1 is SGHTA and CDR2 is FQGTGA in the germline V gene. V was cut by 2 bases and J by 7 bases, with 9 bases left in between. This specimen comes from a study of T cell changes during pregnancy in multiple sclerosis. The assay was immunoSEQ multiplex PCR, and TCRdb's table has in-frame clones only and misses some. This sample has about 57,000 clones, with 93% found just once. The chain carries TRBV7-3 and TRBJ2-1, with a weak D call TRBD2 (5 bases). This TCR came from a female donor with multiple sclerosis, enrolled in a pregnancy study. The specimen comprised peripheral blood, sampled after pregnancy. The DNA for the CDR3 is TGTGCCAGCAGCTTAGAACGGAGGAATGAGCAGTTCTTC. It encodes CASSLERRNEQFF.